These T cell receptor beta chains were read from a single sample in a study of blood T cell repertoires in COVID-19. Sequenced by immunoSEQ multiplex PCR; TCRdb stores in-frame clones only, minus some. The sample has around 92,000 clones, around 80% seen once. The sample taken for sequencing was peripheral blood. These receptors were obtained from a woman of 80 years or more with acute or convalescent COVID-19. CDR3s include the opening cysteine and the closing phenylalanine or tryptophan. D genes are given only for firm matches. Expanded clones get a size class; other rows say once, few or many, or leave the size out.

>TRBV6-2/TRBV6-3|-|TRBD1|TRBJ2-7
CASSYRTGFREQYF
TGTGCCAGCAGTTACAGGACAGGGTTTCGCGAGCAGTACTTC
>TRBV4-2|-|-|TRBJ2-7
CASSHNYEQYF
TGTGCCAGCAGCCACAACTACGAGCAGTACTTC
>TRBV7-2|-|-|TRBJ1-5
CASSYRGGGSNQPQHF
TGTGCCAGCAGCTATCGGGGAGGTGGTAGCAATCAGCCCCAGCATTTT
>TRBV19|-|-|TRBJ1-2
CASSRDRNYGYTF
TGTGCCAGTAGTAGAGACAGAAACTATGGCTACACCTTC
>TRBV5-6|-|-|TRBJ2-7
CASSFRVLYEQYF
TGTGCCAGCAGCTTTCGGGTTCTCTACGAGCAGTACTTC
>TRBV5-1|-|-|TRBJ2-5
CASSSGQGGETQYF
TGCGCCAGCAGCTCGGGACAAGGTGGGGAGACCCAGTACTTC
>TRBV19|-|-|TRBJ1-2
CASSIATNYGYTF
TGTGCCAGTAGCATAGCTACCAACTATGGCTACACCTTC
>TRBV7-8|-|-|TRBJ2-2
CASSLGRFTTGELFF
TGTGCCAGCAGCTTAGGGAGGTTTACAACCGGGGAGCTGTTTTTT
>TRBV5-4|-|TRBD1|TRBJ2-4
CASSGDRVGAKNIQYF
TGTGCCAGCAGCGGCGACAGGGTAGGAGCCAAAAACATTCAGTACTTC
>TRBV7-9|-|-|TRBJ1-2
CASGPIGDYTF
TGTGCCAGCGGGCCCATCGGGGACTACACCTTC
>TRBV28|-|-|TRBJ1-5
CASSLGGVLGPQHF
TGTGCCAGCAGTTTAGGCGGGGTACTTGGGCCCCAGCATTTT
>TRBV5-4|-|TRBD2|TRBJ2-3
CASSSAGVGTDTQYF
TGTGCCAGCAGCTCAGCGGGAGTGGGGACAGATACGCAGTATTTT
>TRBV24-1|-|TRBD1|TRBJ1-4
CATQGAIGEKLFF
TGTGCCACCCAGGGGGCGATAGGTGAAAAACTGTTTTTT
>TRBV3-1/TRBV3-2|-|-|TRBJ2-7
CASSQDVESYEQYF
TGTGCCAGCAGCCAAGATGTCGAGTCCTACGAGCAGTACTTC
>TRBV2|once|-|TRBJ2-5
CASSEYQETQYF
TGTGCCAGCAGTGAATATCAAGAGACCCAGTACTTC
>TRBV7-2|-|TRBD1|TRBJ2-5
CASSITRGRETQYF
TGTGCCAGCAGCATTACAAGGGGGCGGGAGACCCAGTACTTC
>TRBV18|-|TRBD1|TRBJ1-1
CASSQDRANTEAFF
TGTGCCAGCTCGCAGGACAGGGCGAACACTGAAGCTTTCTTT
>TRBV7-2|-|TRBD1|TRBJ2-3
CASSPPGQGTDTQYF
TGTGCCAGCAGCCCTCCGGGACAGGGCACAGATACGCAGTATTTT
>TRBV6-2/TRBV6-3|-|-|TRBJ2-3
CASSGRLGSRGTDTQYF
TGTGCCAGCAGTGGTAGACTAGGATCCCGGGGCACAGATACGCAGTATTTT
>TRBV19|-|TRBD2|TRBJ2-3
CASSVTSSGSGTDTQYF
TGTGCCAGTAGTGTAACGTCTAGCGGGTCTGGCACAGATACGCAGTATTTT
>TRBV19|-|-|TRBJ1-2
CASSIRTGTNYYGYTF
TGTGCCAGTAGTATCCGCACAGGGACGAATTACTATGGCTACACCTTC
>TRBV25-1|-|-|TRBJ1-6
CATGGSPLHF
TGTGCCACCGGGGGGTCACCCCTCCACTTT
>TRBV5-1|-|-|TRBJ2-5
CASSRDPTREETQYF
TGCGCCAGCAGCCGCGATCCAACCAGGGAAGAGACCCAGTACTTC